The next 4 T cell receptor beta chains were all read from a single sample in a study of cytomegalovirus exposure and HLA in healthy donors. PCR used 60 Vbeta primers and 13 Jbeta primers. TCRdb keeps only in-frame clones here, not all; method: immunoSEQ multiplex PCR. Altogether about 60,000 clones are present, 70% to 85% being singletons, with the ten largest covering 2.5% to 3.5%. Sequences were obtained from PBMCs. These receptors all stem from a woman aged 40 to 55 in good health and CMV-seropositive.

The chain combines TRBV4-1 with TRBJ2-7; 8 positions match TRBD1. Germline V lookup: CDR1 MGHRA, CDR2 YSYEKL. The CDR3 is 14 residues long. The junction had 9 bases not matched to a gene; V was cut back by 6 bases and J by 5 bases. The CDR3 loop reads CASRLTGAGDEQYF. The CDR3, as DNA: TGCGCCAGCAGGTTGACAGGGGCTGGAGACGAGCAGTACTTC.

The chain couples TRBV7-2 to TRBJ1-6; 12 bases map to TRBD1. There are 15 residues in the CDR3. Germline V lookup: CDR1 SGHTA, CDR2 FQGNSA. V shed 4 bases and J 6 bases; nucleotides not matched to a gene: 1. The DNA of the CDR3 is TGTGCCAGCAGCTGGGGACAGGGGGCTAATTCACCCCTCCACTTT. Protein sequence: CASSWGQGANSPLHF.

The chain has TRBV5-1 and TRBJ2-6; 9 nucleotides align to TRBD1. Looked up from germline, CDR1 is SGHRS and CDR2 is YFSETQ. The length of the CDR3 is 19 residues. J lost 1 base, V lost 5 bases, and 13 bases had no gene match. The CDR3 loop reads CASRLAYRGQGSGANVLTF. DNA of the CDR3: TGCGCCAGCAGGCTTGCGTACAGGGGGCAAGGGTCTGGGGCCAACGTCCTGACTTTC.

The chain employs TRBV6-1 and TRBJ2-7; 10 bases fit TRBD1. The V and J ends lost 4 bases and 3 bases, in that order; junction bases with no gene match: 0. From germline, CDR1 is MNHNS and CDR2 SASEGT. This CDR3 spans 13 amino acids. CDR3 region: CASSGDRGYEQYF. The CDR3 nucleotides read TGTGCCAGCAGTGGGGACAGGGGCTACGAGCAGTACTTC.